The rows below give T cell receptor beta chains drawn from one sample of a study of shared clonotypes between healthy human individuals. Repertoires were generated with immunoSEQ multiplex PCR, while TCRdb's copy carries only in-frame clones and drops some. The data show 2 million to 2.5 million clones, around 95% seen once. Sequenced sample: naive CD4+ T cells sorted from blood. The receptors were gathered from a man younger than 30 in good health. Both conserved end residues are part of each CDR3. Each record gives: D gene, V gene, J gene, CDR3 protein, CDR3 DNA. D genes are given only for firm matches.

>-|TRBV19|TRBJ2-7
CASSRQGNEQYF
TGTGCCAGTAGTCGTCAGGGGAACGAGCAGTACTTC
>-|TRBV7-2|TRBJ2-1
CASSLVSVNEQFF
TGTGCCAGCAGCTTAGTAAGTGTTAATGAGCAGTTCTTC
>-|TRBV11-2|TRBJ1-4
CASSLDGGKLFF
TGTGCCAGCAGCTTAGATGGGGGAAAACTGTTTTTT
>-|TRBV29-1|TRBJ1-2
CSVEGQGGGYTF
TGCAGCGTTGAAGGCCAGGGCGGCGGCTACACCTTC
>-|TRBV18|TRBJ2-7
CASSPPGTPLGQYF
TGTGCCAGCTCACCACCCGGGACACCTCTTGGGCAGTACTTC
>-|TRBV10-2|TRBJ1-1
CASSEIGLNTEAFF
TGCGCCAGCAGTGAAATAGGATTGAACACTGAAGCTTTCTTT
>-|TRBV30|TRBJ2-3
CAWTGEDTQYF
TGTGCCTGGACAGGGGAAGATACGCAGTATTTT
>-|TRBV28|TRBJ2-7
CASSQLPDEQYF
TGTGCCAGCTCACAGTTACCCGACGAGCAGTACTTC
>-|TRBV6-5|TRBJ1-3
CASSQGISGNTIYF
TGTGCCAGCAGTCAAGGGATCTCTGGAAACACCATATATTTT
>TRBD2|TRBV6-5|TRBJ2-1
CASSDLASGMYEQFF
TGTGCCAGCAGTGACTTGGCTAGCGGGATGTATGAGCAGTTCTTC
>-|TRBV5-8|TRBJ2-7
CASSLKDWAPYEQYF
TGTGCCAGCAGCCTCAAAGACTGGGCCCCCTACGAGCAGTACTTC
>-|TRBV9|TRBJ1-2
CASSVDPGSVGYTF
TGTGCCAGCAGCGTAGACCCAGGGAGCGTAGGCTACACCTTC
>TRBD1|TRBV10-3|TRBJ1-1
CALRQGLNTEAFF
TGTGCCTTACGACAGGGTTTAAACACTGAAGCTTTCTTT